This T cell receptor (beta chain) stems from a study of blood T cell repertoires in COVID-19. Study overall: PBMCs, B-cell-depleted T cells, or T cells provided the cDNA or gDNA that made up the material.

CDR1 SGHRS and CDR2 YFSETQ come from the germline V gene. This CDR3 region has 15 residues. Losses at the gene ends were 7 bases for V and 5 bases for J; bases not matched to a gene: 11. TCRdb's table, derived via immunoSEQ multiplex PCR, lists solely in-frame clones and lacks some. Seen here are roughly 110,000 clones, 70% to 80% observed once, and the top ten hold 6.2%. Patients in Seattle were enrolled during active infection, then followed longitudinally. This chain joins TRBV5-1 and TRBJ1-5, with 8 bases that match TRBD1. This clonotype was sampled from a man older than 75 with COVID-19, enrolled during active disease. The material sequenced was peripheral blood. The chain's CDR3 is CASRQGAGEDQPQHF. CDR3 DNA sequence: TGCGCCAGCCGCCAGGGGGCAGGGGAAGATCAGCCCCAGCATTTT.